The 2 T cell receptor beta chains reported below all come from one sample, sequenced in a study of identical twins. TCRdb reprocessed the 5' RACE reads with MiXCR, giving one entry per CDR3 protein. Seen here are 500,000 to 650,000 distinct CDR3 sequences, around 22% observed once, and the top ten hold around 0.5%. These sequences were also reported in another study, on yellow fever vaccine responses in identical twins.

The sequenced material came from CD4+ T cells sorted from blood. These receptors were taken from a woman between 18 and 29 years old in good health.

The V and J genes are TRBV15 and TRBJ2-5, with TRBD1 as a possible D gene (5 bases). V shed 5 bases and J shed 1 base, with 8 bases lying between them. The CDR3 has 13 amino acids. CDR1 and CDR2 from the germline V gene are LNHNV and YYDKDF (reference sequence). This CDR3 is CATSGALQETQYF. Written as DNA, the CDR3 is TGTGCCACCAGCGGGGCACTCCAAGAGACCCAGTACTTC.

Of note for this clonotype: A junction end diverges from the germline sequence, so it may reflect a read error. J is TRBJ2-7 and V is TRBV2, with TRBD2 as a possible D gene (6 bases). CDR3 length: 14 residues. Germline-derived CDR1 and CDR2 are SNHLY and FYNNEI. The CDR3 DNA follows: TGTGCCAGCAGTGAAGCCCAACTGATAGAGACGGGAGACTTC. This sequence encodes CASSEAQLIETGDF.